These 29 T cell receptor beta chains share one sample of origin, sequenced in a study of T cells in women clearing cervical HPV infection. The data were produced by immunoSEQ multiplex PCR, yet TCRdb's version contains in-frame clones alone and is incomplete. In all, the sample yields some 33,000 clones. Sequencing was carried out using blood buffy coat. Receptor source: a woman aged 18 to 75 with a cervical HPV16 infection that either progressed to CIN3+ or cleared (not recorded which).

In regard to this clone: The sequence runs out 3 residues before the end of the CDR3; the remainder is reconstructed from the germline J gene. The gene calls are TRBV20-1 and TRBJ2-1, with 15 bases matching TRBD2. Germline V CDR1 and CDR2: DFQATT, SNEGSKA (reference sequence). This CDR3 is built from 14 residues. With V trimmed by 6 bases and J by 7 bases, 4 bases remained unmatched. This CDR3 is CSAPGLAGGNEQFF. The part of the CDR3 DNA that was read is TGCAGTGCCCCCGGACTAGCGGGAGGGAATGAG.

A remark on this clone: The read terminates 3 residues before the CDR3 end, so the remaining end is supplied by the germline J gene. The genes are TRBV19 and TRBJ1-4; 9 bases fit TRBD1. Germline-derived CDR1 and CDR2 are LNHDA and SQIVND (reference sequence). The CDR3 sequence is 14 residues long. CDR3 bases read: TGTGCCAGTAGGGACAGGGGAAAAAATTCACCA. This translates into CASRDRGKNSP. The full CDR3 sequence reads CASRDRGKNSPLFF. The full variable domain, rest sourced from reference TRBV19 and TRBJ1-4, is DGGITQSPKYLFRKEGQNVTLSCEQNLNHDAMYWYRQDPGQGLRLIYYSQIVNDFQKGDIAEGYSVSREKKESFPLTVTSAQKNPTAFYLCASRDRGKNSPLFFGSGTQLSVL.

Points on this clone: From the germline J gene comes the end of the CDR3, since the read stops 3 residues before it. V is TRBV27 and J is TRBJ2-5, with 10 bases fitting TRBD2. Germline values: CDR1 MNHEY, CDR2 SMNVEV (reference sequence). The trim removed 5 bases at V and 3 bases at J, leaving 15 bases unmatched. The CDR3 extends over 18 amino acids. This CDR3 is CASSQRRRGLAVKETQYF. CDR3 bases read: TGTGCCAGCAGTCAACGGAGGAGAGGACTAGCGGTGAAAGAGACC.

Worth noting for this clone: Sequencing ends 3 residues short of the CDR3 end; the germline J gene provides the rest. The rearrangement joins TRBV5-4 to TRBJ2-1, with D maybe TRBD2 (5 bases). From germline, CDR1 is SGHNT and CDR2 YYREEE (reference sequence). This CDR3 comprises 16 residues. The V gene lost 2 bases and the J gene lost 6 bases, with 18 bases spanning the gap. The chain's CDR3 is CASSLMRRRGGNEQFF. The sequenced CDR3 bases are TGTGCCAGCAGCTTAATGAGGCGGCGAGGAGGCAATGAG.

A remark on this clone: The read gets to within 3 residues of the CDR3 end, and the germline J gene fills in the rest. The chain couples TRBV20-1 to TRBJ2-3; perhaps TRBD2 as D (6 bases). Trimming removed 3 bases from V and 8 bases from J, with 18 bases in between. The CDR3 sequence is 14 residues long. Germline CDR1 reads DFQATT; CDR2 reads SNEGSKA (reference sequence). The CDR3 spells CSARDQRAAFTQYF. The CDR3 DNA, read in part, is TGCAGTGCTAGGGATCAGCGGGCCGCCTTTACG.

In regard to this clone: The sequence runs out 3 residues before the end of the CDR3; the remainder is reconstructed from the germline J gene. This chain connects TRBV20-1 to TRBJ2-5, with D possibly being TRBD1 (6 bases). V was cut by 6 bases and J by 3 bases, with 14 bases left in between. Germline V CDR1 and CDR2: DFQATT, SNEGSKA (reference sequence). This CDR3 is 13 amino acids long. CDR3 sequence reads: CSARQAGKETQYF. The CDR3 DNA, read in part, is TGCAGTGCCAGACAGGCGGGTAAAGAGACC.

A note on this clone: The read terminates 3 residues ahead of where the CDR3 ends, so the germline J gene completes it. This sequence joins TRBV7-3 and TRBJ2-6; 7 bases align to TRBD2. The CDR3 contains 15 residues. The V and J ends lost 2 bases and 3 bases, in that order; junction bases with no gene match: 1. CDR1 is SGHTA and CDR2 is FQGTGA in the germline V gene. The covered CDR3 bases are TGTGCCAGCAGCTTAGGCGGGGGTGGGGCCAACGTC. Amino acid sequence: CASSLGGGGANV. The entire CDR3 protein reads CASSLGGGGANVLTF.

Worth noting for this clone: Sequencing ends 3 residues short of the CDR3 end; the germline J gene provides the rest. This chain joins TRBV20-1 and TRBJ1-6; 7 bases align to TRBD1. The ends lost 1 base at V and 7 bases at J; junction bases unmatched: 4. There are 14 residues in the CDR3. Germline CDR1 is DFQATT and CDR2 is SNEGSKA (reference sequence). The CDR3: CSARGGQSNSPLHF. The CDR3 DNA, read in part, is TGCAGTGCTAGAGGGGGACAGTCCAATTCACCC.

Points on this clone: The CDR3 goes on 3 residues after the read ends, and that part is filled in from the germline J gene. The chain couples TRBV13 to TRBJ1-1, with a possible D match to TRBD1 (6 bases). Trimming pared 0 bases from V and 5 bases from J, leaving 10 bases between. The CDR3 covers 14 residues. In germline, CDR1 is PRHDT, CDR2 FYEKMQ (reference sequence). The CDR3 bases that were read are TGTGCCAGCAGCTTAGGTCAGGGGAGAACTGAA. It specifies CASSLGQGRTE. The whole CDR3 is CASSLGQGRTEAFF. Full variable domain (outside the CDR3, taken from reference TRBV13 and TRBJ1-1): AAGVIQSPRHLIKEKRETATLKCYPIPRHDTVYWYQQGPGQDPQFLISFYEKMQSDKGSIPDRFSAQQFSDYHSELNMSSLELGDSALYFCASSLGQGRTEAFFGQGTRLTVV.

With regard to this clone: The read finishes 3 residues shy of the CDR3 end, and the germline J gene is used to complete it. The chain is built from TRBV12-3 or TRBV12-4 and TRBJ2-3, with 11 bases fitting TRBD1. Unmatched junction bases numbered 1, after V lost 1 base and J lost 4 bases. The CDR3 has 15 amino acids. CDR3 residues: CASSLGTGGPDTQYF. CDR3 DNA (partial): TGTGCCAGCAGTTTAGGGACAGGGGGCCCAGATACG.

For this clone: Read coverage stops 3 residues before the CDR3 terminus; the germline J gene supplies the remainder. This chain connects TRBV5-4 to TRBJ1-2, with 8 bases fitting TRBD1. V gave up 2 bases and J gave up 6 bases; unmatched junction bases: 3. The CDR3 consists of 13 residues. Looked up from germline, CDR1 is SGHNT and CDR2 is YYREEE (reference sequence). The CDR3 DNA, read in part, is TGTGCCAGCAGCTTCTCAGGGGGCAATGGC. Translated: CASSFSGGNG. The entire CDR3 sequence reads CASSFSGGNGYTF.

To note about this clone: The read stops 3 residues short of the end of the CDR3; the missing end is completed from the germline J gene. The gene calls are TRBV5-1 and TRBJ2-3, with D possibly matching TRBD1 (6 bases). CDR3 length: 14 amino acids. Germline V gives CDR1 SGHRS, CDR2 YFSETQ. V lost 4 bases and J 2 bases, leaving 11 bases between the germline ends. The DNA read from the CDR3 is TGCGCCAGCAGCCGGACAGTAAACACAGATACG. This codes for CASSRTVNTDT. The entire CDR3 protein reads CASSRTVNTDTQYF. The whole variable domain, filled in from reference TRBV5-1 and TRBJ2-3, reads KAGVTQTPRYLIKTRGQQVTLSCSPISGHRSVSWYQQTPGQGLQFLFEYFSETQRNKGNFPGRFSGRQFSNSRSEMNVSTLELGDSALYLCASSRTVNTDTQYFGPGTRLTVL.

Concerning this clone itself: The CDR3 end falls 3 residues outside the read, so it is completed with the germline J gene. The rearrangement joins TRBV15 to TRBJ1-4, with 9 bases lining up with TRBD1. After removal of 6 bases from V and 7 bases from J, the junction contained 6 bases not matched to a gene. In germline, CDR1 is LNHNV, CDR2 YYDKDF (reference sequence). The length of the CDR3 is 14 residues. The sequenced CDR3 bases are TGTGCCACCAGTTTGGACAGGGGTAGTGAAAAA. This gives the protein CATSLDRGSEK. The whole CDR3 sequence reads CATSLDRGSEKLFF.

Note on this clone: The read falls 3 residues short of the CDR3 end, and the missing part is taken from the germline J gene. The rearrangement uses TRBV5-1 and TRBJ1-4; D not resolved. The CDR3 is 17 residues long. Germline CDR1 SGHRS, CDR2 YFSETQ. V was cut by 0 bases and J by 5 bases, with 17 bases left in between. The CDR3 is CASSLVVHGSSNEKLFF. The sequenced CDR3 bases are TGCGCCAGCAGCTTGGTGGTTCACGGGTCCTCAAATGAAAAA.

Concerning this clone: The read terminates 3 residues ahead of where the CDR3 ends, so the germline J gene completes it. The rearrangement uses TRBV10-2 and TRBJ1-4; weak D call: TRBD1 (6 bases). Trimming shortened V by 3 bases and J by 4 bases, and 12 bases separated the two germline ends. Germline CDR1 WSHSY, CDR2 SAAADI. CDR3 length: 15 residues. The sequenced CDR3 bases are TGCGCCAGCAGTGAACAGGACAGAGTTAATGAAAAA. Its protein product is CASSEQDRVNEK. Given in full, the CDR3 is CASSEQDRVNEKLFF.

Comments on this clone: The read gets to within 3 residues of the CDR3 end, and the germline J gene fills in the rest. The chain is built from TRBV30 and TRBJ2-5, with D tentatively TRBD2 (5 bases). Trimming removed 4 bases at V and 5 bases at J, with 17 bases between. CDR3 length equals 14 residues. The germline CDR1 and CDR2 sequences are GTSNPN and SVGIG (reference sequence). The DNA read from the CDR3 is TGTGCCTGGACTTTGAGGAGTCGAGGGGAGACC. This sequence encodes CAWTLRSRGET. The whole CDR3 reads CAWTLRSRGETQYF. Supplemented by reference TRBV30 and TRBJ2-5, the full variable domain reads SQTIHQWPATLVQPVGSPLSLECTVEGTSNPNLYWYRQAAGRGLQLLFYSVGIGQISSEVPQNLSASRPQDRQFILSSKKLLLSDSGFYLCAWTLRSRGETQYFGPGTRLLVL.

CDR3 amino acids: CASSYGGEGETQYF. The CDR3 bases that were read are TGTGCCAGCAGTTATGGGGGCGAAGGAGAGACC. This sequence joins TRBV6-2 or TRBV6-3 and TRBJ2-5; a possible D gene is TRBD1 (6 bases). The read halts 3 residues ahead of the CDR3 end, with the missing end drawn from the germline J gene. Germline V CDR1 and CDR2: MNHEY, SVGEGT. There are 14 residues in the CDR3. V dropped 3 bases and J dropped 4 bases, with 12 bases sitting between them.

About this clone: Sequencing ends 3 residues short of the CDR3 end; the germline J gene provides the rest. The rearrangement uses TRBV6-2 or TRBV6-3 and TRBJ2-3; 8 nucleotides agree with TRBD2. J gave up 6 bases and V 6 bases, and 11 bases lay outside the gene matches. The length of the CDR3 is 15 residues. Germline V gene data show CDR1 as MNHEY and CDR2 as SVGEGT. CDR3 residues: CASSTLAGGMDTQYF. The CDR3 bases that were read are TGTGCCAGCAGCACCCTCGCGGGGGGCATGGATACG.

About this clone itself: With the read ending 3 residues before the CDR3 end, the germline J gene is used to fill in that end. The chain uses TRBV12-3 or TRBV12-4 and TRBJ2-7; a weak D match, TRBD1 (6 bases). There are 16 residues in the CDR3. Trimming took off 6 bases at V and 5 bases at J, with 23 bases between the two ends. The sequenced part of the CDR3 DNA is TGTGCCAGCAGCCGGAGGTTAGGGGGTCGATCGGACGAG. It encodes CASSRRLGGRSDE. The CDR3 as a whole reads CASSRRLGGRSDEQYF.

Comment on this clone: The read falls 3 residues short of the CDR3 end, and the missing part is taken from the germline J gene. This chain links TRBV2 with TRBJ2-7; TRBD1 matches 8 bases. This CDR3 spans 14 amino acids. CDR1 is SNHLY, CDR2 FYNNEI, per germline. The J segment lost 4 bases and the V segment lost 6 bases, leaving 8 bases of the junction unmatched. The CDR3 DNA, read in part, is TGTGCCAGCAGAGGAGGACAGGGAATTTACGAG. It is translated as CASRGGQGIYE. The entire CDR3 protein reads CASRGGQGIYEQYF. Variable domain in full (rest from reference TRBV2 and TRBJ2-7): EPEVTQTPSHQVTQMGQEVILRCVPISNHLYFYWYRQILGQKVEFLVSFYNNEISEKSEIFDDQFSVERPDGSNFTLKIRSTKLEDSAMYFCASRGGQGIYEQYFGPGTRLTVT.

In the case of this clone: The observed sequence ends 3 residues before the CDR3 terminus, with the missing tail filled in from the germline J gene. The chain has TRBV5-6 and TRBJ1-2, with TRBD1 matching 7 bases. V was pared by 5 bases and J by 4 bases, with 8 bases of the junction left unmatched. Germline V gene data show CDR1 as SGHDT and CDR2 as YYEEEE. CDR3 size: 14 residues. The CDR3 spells CASRIRQGLYGYTF. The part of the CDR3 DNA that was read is TGTGCCAGCAGAATCAGACAGGGCCTCTATGGC. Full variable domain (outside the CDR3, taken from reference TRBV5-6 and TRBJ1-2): DAGVTQSPTHLIKTRGQQVTLRCSPKSGHDTVSWYQQALGQGPQFIFQYYEEEERQRGNFPDRFSGHQFPNYSSELNVNALLLGDSALYLCASRIRQGLYGYTFGSGTRLTVV.

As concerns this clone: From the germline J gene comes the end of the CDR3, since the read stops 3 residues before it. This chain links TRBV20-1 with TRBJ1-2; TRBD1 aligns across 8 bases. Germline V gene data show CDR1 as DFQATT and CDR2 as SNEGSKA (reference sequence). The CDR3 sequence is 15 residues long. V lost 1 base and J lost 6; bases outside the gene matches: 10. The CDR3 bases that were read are TGCAGTGCTAGAGTGGGCGGGACAGGAATTAATGGC. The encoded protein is CSARVGGTGING. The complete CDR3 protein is CSARVGGTGINGYTF.

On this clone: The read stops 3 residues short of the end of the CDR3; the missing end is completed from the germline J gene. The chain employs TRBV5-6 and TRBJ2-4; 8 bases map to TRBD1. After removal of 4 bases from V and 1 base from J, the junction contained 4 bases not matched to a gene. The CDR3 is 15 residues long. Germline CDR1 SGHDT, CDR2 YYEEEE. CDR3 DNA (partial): TGTGCCAGCAGCCCCCGGACAGGGGCCAAAAACATT. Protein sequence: CASSPRTGAKNI. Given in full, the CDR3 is CASSPRTGAKNIQYF. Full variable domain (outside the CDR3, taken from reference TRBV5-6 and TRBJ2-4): DAGVTQSPTHLIKTRGQQVTLRCSPKSGHDTVSWYQQALGQGPQFIFQYYEEEERQRGNFPDRFSGHQFPNYSSELNVNALLLGDSALYLCASSPRTGAKNIQYFGAGTRLSVL.

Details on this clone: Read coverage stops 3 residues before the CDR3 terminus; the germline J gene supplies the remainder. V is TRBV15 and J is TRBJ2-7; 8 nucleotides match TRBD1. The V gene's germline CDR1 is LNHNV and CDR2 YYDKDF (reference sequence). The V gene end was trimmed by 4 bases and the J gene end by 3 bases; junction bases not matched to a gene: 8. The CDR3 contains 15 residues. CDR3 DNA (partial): TGTGCCACCAGCACGCAGGGGGCGCGACTCTACGAG. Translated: CATSTQGARLYE. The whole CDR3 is CATSTQGARLYEQYF.

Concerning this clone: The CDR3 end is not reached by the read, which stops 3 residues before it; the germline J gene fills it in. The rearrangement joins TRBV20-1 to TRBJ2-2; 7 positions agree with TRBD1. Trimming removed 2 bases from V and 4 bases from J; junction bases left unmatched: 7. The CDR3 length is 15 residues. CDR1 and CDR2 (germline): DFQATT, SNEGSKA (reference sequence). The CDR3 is CSARRGDSFTGELFF. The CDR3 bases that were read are TGCAGTGCTAGAAGAGGGGACAGTTTCACCGGGGAG.

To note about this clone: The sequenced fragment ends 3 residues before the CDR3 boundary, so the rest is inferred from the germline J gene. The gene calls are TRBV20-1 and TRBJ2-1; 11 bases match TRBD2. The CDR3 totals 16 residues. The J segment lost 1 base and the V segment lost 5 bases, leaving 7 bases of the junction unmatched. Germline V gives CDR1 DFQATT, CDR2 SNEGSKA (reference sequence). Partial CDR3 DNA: TGCAGTGCTGCCTCCGGGACTAGCGGATCCTACAATGAG. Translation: CSAASGTSGSYNE. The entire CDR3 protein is CSAASGTSGSYNEQFF.

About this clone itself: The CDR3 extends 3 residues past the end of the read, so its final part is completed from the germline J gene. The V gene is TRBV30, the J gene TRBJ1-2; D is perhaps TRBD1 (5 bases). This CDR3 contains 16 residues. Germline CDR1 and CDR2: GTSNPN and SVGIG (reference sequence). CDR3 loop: CASAAGEPVSGDTYTF. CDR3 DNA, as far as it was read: TGTGCCTCCGCAGCGGGGGAGCCGGTCTCGGGAGATACC. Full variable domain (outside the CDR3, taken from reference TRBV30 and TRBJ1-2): SQTIHQWPATLVQPVGSPLSLECTVEGTSNPNLYWYRQAAGRGLQLLFYSVGIGQISSEVPQNLSASRPQDRQFILSSKKLLLSDSGFYLCASAAGEPVSGDTYTFGSGTRLTVV.

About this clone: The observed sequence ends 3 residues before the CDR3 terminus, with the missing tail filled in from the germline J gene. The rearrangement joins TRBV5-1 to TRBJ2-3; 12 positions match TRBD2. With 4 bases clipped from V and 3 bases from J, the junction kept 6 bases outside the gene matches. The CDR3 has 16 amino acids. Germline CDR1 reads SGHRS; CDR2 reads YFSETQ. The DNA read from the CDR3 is TGCGCCAGCAGCAGCGTAGGACTAGCGGGAACAGATACG. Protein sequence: CASSSVGLAGTDT. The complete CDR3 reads CASSSVGLAGTDTQYF.

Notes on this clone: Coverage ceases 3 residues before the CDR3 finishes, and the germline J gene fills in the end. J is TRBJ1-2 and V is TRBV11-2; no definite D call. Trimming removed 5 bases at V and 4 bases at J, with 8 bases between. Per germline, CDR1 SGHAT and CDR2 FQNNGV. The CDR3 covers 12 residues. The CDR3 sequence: CASSQEAYGYTF. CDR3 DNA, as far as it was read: TGTGCCAGCAGCCAAGAGGCCTATGGC.